The 4 T cell receptor beta chains below come from one sample, sequenced in a study of patients and donors after allogeneic stem cell transplantation. TCRdb reprocessed the RT-PCR reads with MiXCR, giving one entry per CDR3 protein. Of about 2,600 distinct CDR3 sequences in the sample, 15% to 20% were seen once. The material sequenced was blood, either unsorted or a sorted T cell fraction (not recorded which). These receptors all stem from a human donor who was either an allogeneic HSCT recipient or a stem cell or donor lymphocyte infusion donor (not recorded which). It is not recorded whose cells these are; they may come from a transplant donor.

This clonotype was counted a single time. V gene TRBV7-2 combines with J gene TRBJ1-2; 7 bases are shared with TRBD1. Germline V gives CDR1 SGHTA, CDR2 FQGNSA. J lost 6 bases, V lost 1 base, and 2 bases had no gene match. The CDR3 length is 13 residues. The CDR3 DNA sequence: TGTGCCAGCAGCTTAGGACAGGGAGATGGCTACACCTTC. It yields the protein CASSLGQGDGYTF.

The chain couples TRBV20-1 to TRBJ2-1, with TRBD2 identical over 7 bases. CDR1 is DFQATT, CDR2 SNEGSKA, per germline (reference sequence). The CDR3 has 16 amino acids. Unmatched junction bases numbered 9, after V lost 3 bases and J lost 1 base. This CDR3 is CSASGYGRSSYNEQFF. In DNA, the CDR3 is TGCAGTGCTAGTGGGTACGGGAGGAGTTCCTACAATGAGCAGTTCTTC.

By its share, this clonotype is medium-sized. The chain combines TRBV6-5 with TRBJ2-1, with a possible D match to TRBD2 (6 bases). The CDR3 runs 12 residues. Trimming removed 6 bases at V and 12 bases at J, with 15 bases between. CDR1 is MNHEY, CDR2 SVGAGI, per germline. In nucleotides, the CDR3 is TGTGCCAGCAGCCCTCGGGCGGGGTCGCAGTTCTTC. Amino acids: CASSPRAGSQFF.

This clonotype qualifies as medium-sized. The rearrangement links TRBV7-2 to TRBJ2-3, with D hard to call. Germline V gene data show CDR1 as SGHTA and CDR2 as FQGNSA. CDR3 size: 13 residues. V lost 4 bases and J lost 2, with 7 bases in between. CDR3 nucleotides: TGTGCCAGCAGCTCTCAGCTCACAGATACGCAGTATTTT. Amino acids: CASSSQLTDTQYF.